In this sample, the clone carrying this T cell receptor beta chain turned up a few times. Its matching antigen is unknown. Between the trimmed V and J ends, which lost 5 bases and 3 bases, there was a span of 9 bases. Germline V gene data show CDR1 as SGDLS and CDR2 as YYNGEE. The CDR3 contains 13 residues. These data originate in a study of a mutant IDH1 vaccine in newly diagnosed glioma. Overall study: The vaccination schedule gave patients eight doses in weeks 1, 3, 5, 7, 11, 15, 19 and 23. Treatment recipients were about 60% male and around 38% female, and their mean age was around 39 years. It was radiotherapy, temozolomide, or both that patients received previously, with most receiving both.

Time point denoted: week 5, during vaccination. One vaccine dose held 300 ug of mutant IDH1 20-mer peptide and came with topical imiquimod. Sequencing was performed with immunoSEQ multiplex PCR; in TCRdb, only in-frame clones are kept and a portion is missing. The data show more than 35,000 clones, approximately 83% seen once. Study conclusions and caveats: Of the patients, 80% to 95% had vaccine-induced immune responses.

The source material was PBMCs, sampled from a glioma patient whose treatment included an IDH1 peptide vaccine. The V and J genes are TRBV9 and TRBJ1-5; no clear D. This clonotype was obtained from a man in his forties with glioma. Here the CDR3 DNA reads TGTGCCAGCAGTGCAGCCGTCAATCAGCCCCAGCATTTT. Protein product: CASSAAVNQPQHF.